This entry describes one TCR beta chain. The method was immunoSEQ multiplex PCR; TCRdb's version includes in-frame clones alone and lacks a portion of them. Found here are about 72,000 clones, more than 65% of them singletons; the top ten hold 3.5%. The length of the CDR3 is 11 residues. From germline, CDR1 is SGHTA and CDR2 FQGNSA. V was cut by 1 base and J by 8 bases, with 4 bases left in between. The data belong to a study of early stage breast cancer tumors. The sample taken for sequencing was blood. The sequence was obtained from a person between 55 and 70 years old with breast cancer. The rearrangement joins TRBV7-2 to TRBJ2-3, with D unresolved. In DNA form, the CDR3 reads TGTGCCAGCAGCTTAGTTGGTACGCAGTATTTT. This translates into CASSLVGTQYF.